The clone carrying this T cell receptor (beta chain) has only a few counts. Its antigen is unknown. This specimen comes from a study of blood T cells in healthy people across ages. The authors extracted at least 5.5 micrograms of total RNA per sample. Sample-barcoded 5' priming and a J-beta primer mix drove a second PCR of about 7 to 12 cycles. TCRdb reanalysed the 5' RACE reads using MiXCR and keeps one entry per CDR3 protein. Of some 640,000 distinct CDR3 sequences listed, 45% to 50% are singletons. The CDR3 contains 14 residues. V dropped 3 bases and J dropped 5 bases, with 13 bases sitting between them. In germline, CDR1 is SGHAT, CDR2 FQNNGV. Broader study findings: TCR beta diversity, measured per million T cells, fell in a roughly linear way with age. Naive and antigen-experienced cells were not separated, limiting conclusive comparison.

The chain joins TRBV11-2 to TRBJ2-5; maybe TRBD2 (6 bases). The source material was blood. The clonotype originates from a woman aged 55-70 years in good health. This CDR3 reads CASSFGGPGETQYF. The CDR3 nucleotides are TGTGCCAGCAGCTTCGGAGGGCCGGGGGAGACCCAGTACTTC.